This T cell receptor (beta chain) is drawn from a study of lymphopenia after photon versus proton radiotherapy. From germline, CDR1 is MNHEY and CDR2 SMNVEV (reference sequence). V lost 1 base, J lost 2 bases, and 3 bases lay in between. CDR3 size: 13 residues. Clones were read by immunoSEQ multiplex PCR, and TCRdb kept only the in-frame ones, dropping some. In the table there are roughly 40,000 clones, about 86% of which are singletons. J is TRBJ1-5 and V is TRBV27; D call uncertain. The TCR comes from a woman between 70 and 85 years old with pancreatic cancer. Some clones in this sample may be carry-over from other donors' samples. The sequenced sample was peripheral blood, obtained from a patient treated with proton-based radiotherapy. CDR3 bases: TGTGCCAGCAGTTTATGGGGCAATCAGCCCCAGCATTTT. Translating it yields CASSLWGNQPQHF.